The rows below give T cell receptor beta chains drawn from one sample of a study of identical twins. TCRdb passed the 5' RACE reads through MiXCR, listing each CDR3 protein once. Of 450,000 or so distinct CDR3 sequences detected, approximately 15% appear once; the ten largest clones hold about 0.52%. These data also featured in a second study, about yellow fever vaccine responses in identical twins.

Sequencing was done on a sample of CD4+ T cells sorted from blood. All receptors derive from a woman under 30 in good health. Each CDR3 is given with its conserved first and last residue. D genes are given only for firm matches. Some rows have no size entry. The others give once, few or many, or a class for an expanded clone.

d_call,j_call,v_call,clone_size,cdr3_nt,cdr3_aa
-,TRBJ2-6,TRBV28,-,TGTGCCAGCAGTCTTCTTGGAACTGGGGCCAACGTCCTGACTTTC,CASSLLGTGANVLTF
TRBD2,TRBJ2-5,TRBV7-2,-,TGTGCCAGCAGCAAGGCGGGAGCGAGAGAGACCCAGTACTTC,CASSKAGARETQYF
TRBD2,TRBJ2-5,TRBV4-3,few,TGCGCCAGCAGCCAAGAAGCTAGCGGCCAAGAGACCCAGTACTTC,CASSQEASGQETQYF
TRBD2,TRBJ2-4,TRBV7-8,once,TGTGCCAGCAGTTCTATTCCGGGACTAGGAAACATTCAGTACTTC,CASSSIPGLGNIQYF
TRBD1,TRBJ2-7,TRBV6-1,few,TGTGCCAGCAGTGGGCCGGGACAGGGGGACTACGAGCAGTACTTC,CASSGPGQGDYEQYF
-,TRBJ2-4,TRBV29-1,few,TGCAGCGTTGTTAGGTCTAGCACGGACATTCAGTACTTC,CSVVRSSTDIQYF
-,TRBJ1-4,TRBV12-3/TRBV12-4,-,TGTGCCAGCAGTCCGGGAGGGTCTAATGAAAAACTGTTTTTT,CASSPGGSNEKLFF
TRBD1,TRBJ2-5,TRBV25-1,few,TGTGCTTGGGACAGACAAGAGACCCAGTACTTC,CAWDRQETQYF
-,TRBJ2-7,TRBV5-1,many,TGCGCCAGCACCGACAGGTACGAGCAGTACTTC,CASTDRYEQYF
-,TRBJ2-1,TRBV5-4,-,TGTGCCACCAATTCCATGCAAAACAATGAGCAGTTCTTC,CATNSMQNNEQFF
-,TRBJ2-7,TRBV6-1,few,TGTGCCAGCGCTCAACAGGAAACCTACGAGCAGTACTTC,CASAQQETYEQYF
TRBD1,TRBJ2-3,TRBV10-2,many,TGCGCCAGCAGTGACACAGGGGCTGGAGATACGCAGTATTTT,CASSDTGAGDTQYF
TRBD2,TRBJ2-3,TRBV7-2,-,TGTGCCAGCAGCTTAGGCGGGAGGGTCACAGATACGCAGTATTTT,CASSLGGRVTDTQYF
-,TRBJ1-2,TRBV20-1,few,TGCAGTGCTAGAGATCTGGAGGGTTACGGCTATGGCTACACCTTC,CSARDLEGYGYGYTF
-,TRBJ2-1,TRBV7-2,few,TGTGCCAGCAGCTTAGCGACGCGAGGGGGGAATGAGCAGTTCTTC,CASSLATRGGNEQFF
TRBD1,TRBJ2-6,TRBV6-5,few,TGTGCCAGCAGTTACGAGGGACAGGGAGGAGGTGGGGCCAACGTCCTGACTTTC,CASSYEGQGGGGANVLTF
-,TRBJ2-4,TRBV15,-,TGTGCCACCAGCAGAGATATGACAGATACACAAAACATTCAGTACTTC,CATSRDMTDTQNIQYF
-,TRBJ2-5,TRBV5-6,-,TGTGCCAGCAGCTTGGTCGGTGGCTACGAGACCCAGTACTTC,CASSLVGGYETQYF
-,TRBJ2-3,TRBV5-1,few,TGCGCCAGCAGCTCGTTAGCGGCTAACACAGATACGCAGTATTTT,CASSSLAANTDTQYF
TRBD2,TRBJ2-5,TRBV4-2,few,TGTGCCAGCAGCCAGCCGACTAGCGGGGAAGAGACCCAGTACTTC,CASSQPTSGEETQYF
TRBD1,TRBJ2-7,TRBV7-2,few,TGTGCCAGCAGCTTAGTGGGACAGGCTACCGAGCAGTACTTC,CASSLVGQATEQYF
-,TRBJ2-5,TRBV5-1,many,TGCGCCAGCAGCTTGGCCGGATTCCAAGAGACCCAGTACTTC,CASSLAGFQETQYF